This is a list of T cell receptor beta chains from one sample in a study of T cells in localized non-small cell lung cancer. Generated by immunoSEQ multiplex PCR, the TCRdb table keeps only in-frame clones and is missing some. The data contain 45,000 to 60,000 clones, about 80% of them seen just once; the ten biggest clones take up about 20%. The sequencing used peripheral blood, collected before any cancer treatment. These TCRs come from a female donor older than 55 with stage II squamous cell lung carcinoma. CDR3s include the opening cysteine and the closing phenylalanine or tryptophan. Fields, in order: V gene, J gene, clone size, D gene, CDR3 DNA, CDR3 protein. A D gene is named only where the DNA matches it firmly. Only part of the rows carry a size: once, few, many, or a class if the clone is expanded.

TRBV5-6	TRBJ2-7	.	TRBD1	TGTGCCAGCAGCCGGACAGGGGGAGGCTACGAGCAGTACTTC	CASSRTGGGYEQYF
TRBV6-1	TRBJ2-7	.	.	TGTGCCAGCACCACAAGGGAAGGGTACGAGCAGTACTTC	CASTTREGYEQYF
TRBV21-1	TRBJ2-7	.	.	TGTGCCAGCAGTCGGCCCCTCCTCGGGACAGGGAACGAGCAGTACTTC	CASSRPLLGTGNEQYF
TRBV15	TRBJ1-5	.	.	TGTGCCACCAGCAGAGATCTCGGGGGCCATCAGCCCCAGCATTTT	CATSRDLGGHQPQHF
TRBV30	TRBJ1-1	.	.	TGTGCCTGGCGAAGGGAAAGGGGGACTGAAGCTTTCTTT	CAWRRERGTEAFF
TRBV5-3	TRBJ1-1	once	.	TGTGCCAGAAGCTTTCAGGGGAGAGGTGGGACAACTGAAGCTTTCTTT	CARSFQGRGGTTEAFF
TRBV7-2	TRBJ1-6	once	.	TGTGCCAGCAGCTTGTCAGGGGCCCCCTATAATTCACCCCTCCACTTT	CASSLSGAPYNSPLHF
TRBV9	TRBJ2-1	.	TRBD2	TGTGCCAGCAGCGCGCTAGCGGGGGGGGTCAATGAGCAGTTCTTC	CASSALAGGVNEQFF
TRBV5-3	TRBJ1-5	.	.	TGTGCCAGAAGCTTGGTTGCTCTTGGCAATCAGCCCCAGCATTTT	CARSLVALGNQPQHF
TRBV6-1	TRBJ2-7	.	.	TGTGCCAGCAGTGAAGCGCTTGGGGTAATGAGGGTGAGCTCCTACGAGCAGTACTTC	CASSEALGVMRVSSYEQYF
TRBV11-1	TRBJ2-5	.	.	TGTGCCAGCAGCTTAGCGGTAAAAGAGACCCAGTACTTC	CASSLAVKETQYF
TRBV5-4	TRBJ2-1	.	TRBD2	TGTGCCAGCACCCGAACTAGCGGGGGCTGGATGTTCTTC	CASTRTSGGWMFF
TRBV9	TRBJ2-4	.	TRBD2	TGTGCCAGCAGTGAAGGCCTAGCGGGGAAAAACATTCAGTACTTC	CASSEGLAGKNIQYF
TRBV7-9	TRBJ2-7	.	.	TGTGCCAGCAGCTTAGACAGGGTGTCTTTCTCCTACGAGCAGTACTTC	CASSLDRVSFSYEQYF
TRBV15	TRBJ2-3	.	.	TGTGCCACCAGCAGAGCCCAGGGCTCCCGCACAGATACGCAGTATTTT	CATSRAQGSRTDTQYF
TRBV5-8	TRBJ1-1	few	.	TGTGCCAGCAGCTCCTACAGGGCGAACACTGAAGCTTTCTTT	CASSSYRANTEAFF
TRBV4-1	TRBJ1-5	.	.	TGCGCCAGCAGCCAACAGGAAGGGATCAATCAGCCCCAGCATTTT	CASSQQEGINQPQHF
TRBV5-1	TRBJ1-1	.	.	TGCGCCAGCAGCTCTCGCAGAGAGGGGACTGAAGCTTTCTTT	CASSSRREGTEAFF
TRBV9	TRBJ1-2	.	TRBD1	TGTGCCAGCAGCGCACAGGGGGCGCCGAGTCTCGACTATGGCTACACCTTC	CASSAQGAPSLDYGYTF
TRBV30	TRBJ2-5	.	.	TGTGCCTGGAGGGGGGCAGAGACCCAGTACTTC	CAWRGAETQYF
TRBV4-2	TRBJ1-6	.	TRBD1	TGTGCCAGCAGCCAAGGGCAGGACAGGGGCGGTTTCTATTCACCCCTCCACTTT	CASSQGQDRGGFYSPLHF
TRBV21-1	TRBJ1-5	.	.	TGTGCCAGCAGCAGCAGGATCAGGCTCAAAGGTCAGCCCCAGCATTTT	CASSSRIRLKGQPQHF
TRBV18	TRBJ2-2	.	TRBD2	TGTGCCAGCTCACCAACTAGCGGGGGCACCGGGGAGCTGTTTTTT	CASSPTSGGTGELFF
TRBV13	TRBJ2-7	.	.	TGTGCCAGCAGCTTAGGTTCAACAACCTACGAGCAGTACTTC	CASSLGSTTYEQYF
TRBV7-9	TRBJ2-5	.	TRBD2	TGTGCCAGCAGCCCGTCGGGGGGTCTAGAGACCCAGTACTTC	CASSPSGGLETQYF
TRBV7-2	TRBJ2-2	.	.	TGTGCCAGCACCACTCCCGCCAGGGCCACCGGGGAGCTGTTTTTT	CASTTPARATGELFF